A single sample gave rise to the 4 T cell receptor beta chains below, sequenced in a study of monozygotic twins with inflammatory bowel disease. TCRdb re-called the 5' RACE reads; every CDR3 protein appears as one record, without DNA. The listing contains about 350,000 distinct CDR3 sequences. Sample: blood. Receptor source: a human donor with ulcerative colitis or Crohn's disease, or a healthy co-twin of an affected twin (not recorded which).

The rearrangement uses TRBV15 and TRBJ2-1; TCRdb lists TRBD1, though no DNA is available to test this call. Germline CDR1 reads LNHNV; CDR2 reads YYDKDF (reference sequence). The CDR3 is made up of 17 amino acids. The CDR3: CATSRDPTGGSYNEQFF.

The chain is built from TRBV5-4 and TRBJ1-2; TCRdb indicates TRBD1, and absent DNA this call remains unverified. CDR1 is SGHNT, CDR2 YYREEE, per germline (reference sequence). The CDR3 is 17 residues long. Here the CDR3 reads CASSLAPGNDRVVGYTF.

This chain links TRBV20-1 with TRBJ2-2. Germline CDR1 DFQATT, CDR2 SNEGSKA (reference sequence). The CDR3 is 14 amino acids. The CDR3 is CSARGGANTGELFF.

The genes are TRBV5-6 and TRBJ2-3. Germline CDR1 is SGHDT and CDR2 is YYEEEE. This CDR3 has 16 amino acids. The CDR3 is CASSLALNRGTDTQYF.